The 25 T cell receptor beta chains below were found in one sample sequenced in a study of Ad26.COV2.S vaccination and SARS-CoV-2 variants. Some clones are missing from TCRdb's copy, which holds only in-frame ones; the method was immunoSEQ multiplex PCR. The sample consists of a few hundred thousand clones, about nine tenths of them appearing once. Treatment given: about 20 received Ad26.COV2.S at low or high dose, single or two shots; 5 received placebo; per-sample allocation not given. Samples came from day 63 after the first vaccine or placebo injection. The source was peripheral blood, collected in a trial of Ad26.COV2.S vaccine versus placebo. These receptors all come from a person between 18 and 60 years old who received the Ad26.COV2.S COVID-19 vaccine or a placebo.

The table lists this clone with a count of one. This chain uses TRBV7-8 with TRBJ2-7, with TRBD2 matching 9 bases. The germline CDR1 and CDR2 sequences are SGHVS and FQNEAQ. The V and J ends lost 1 base and 0 bases, in that order; junction bases with no gene match: 13. The CDR3 runs 19 residues. The CDR3 nucleotides read TGTGCCAGCAGCTTAGGACCGGGACTAGCAGCTTATTTCTCCTACGAGCAGTACTTC. Amino acid sequence: CASSLGPGLAAYFSYEQYF.

V is TRBV7-8 and J is TRBJ2-3; 8 bases match TRBD1. CDR3 length: 16 residues. J lost 0 bases, V lost 4 bases, and 6 bases had no gene match. Germline V lookup: CDR1 SGHVS, CDR2 FQNEAQ. CDR3 sequence (DNA): TGTGCCAGCAGCTCCGACAGGGGCGGCAGCACAGATACGCAGTATTTT. It encodes CASSSDRGGSTDTQYF. Full variable domain (missing parts from reference TRBV7-8 and TRBJ2-3): GAGVSQSPRYKVAKRGQDVALRCDPISGHVSLFWYQQALGQGPEFLTYFQNEAQLDKSGLPSDRFFAERPEGSVSTLKIQRTQQEDSAVYLCASSSDRGGSTDTQYFGPGTRLTVL.

V and J are TRBV28 and TRBJ2-7; 9 nucleotides match TRBD1. V was pared by 6 bases and J by 9 bases, with 6 bases of the junction left unmatched. The germline gives CDR1 MDHEN, CDR2 SYDVKM. This CDR3 is built from 12 residues. In DNA, the CDR3 is TGTGCCAGCAGGGGGACAGGGCTAGGGCAGTACTTC. Its translation is CASRGTGLGQYF.

V is TRBV12-5 and J is TRBJ2-2; no definite D call. Germline V gene lookup returns CDR1 LGHNT and CDR2 FRNRAP. This CDR3 has 12 residues. V shed 7 bases and J shed 4 bases, with 7 bases lying between them. DNA for the CDR3: TGTGCTAGTGCCATTATCACCGGGGAGCTGTTTTTT. It is translated as CASAIITGELFF.

The chain recombines TRBV6-6 with TRBJ1-5; TRBD1 is a possible D gene (6 bases). The V end was cut by 5 bases, the J end by 4 bases, with 9 bases between. The CDR3 covers 13 residues. The germline V gene encodes CDR1 MNHNY and CDR2 SVGAGI (reference sequence). In nucleotides, the CDR3 is TGTGCCAGCAGTGTAGGGACAAATCAGCCCCAGCATTTT. This encodes CASSVGTNQPQHF.

The rearrangement links TRBV7-2 to TRBJ2-5; 7 bases are a match to TRBD1. The germline gives CDR1 SGHTA, CDR2 FQGNSA. With V trimmed by 5 bases and J by 0 bases, 6 bases remained unmatched. This CDR3 has 15 amino acids. The CDR3 sequence: CASSPGTVNQETQYF. CDR3 sequence (DNA): TGTGCCAGCAGCCCCGGGACAGTAAACCAAGAGACCCAGTACTTC.

This chain connects TRBV9 to TRBJ2-5; 7 nucleotides agree with TRBD2. The germline gives CDR1 SGDLS, CDR2 YYNGEE. CDR3 length: 13 amino acids. Germline trimming cut 5 bases from V and 5 bases from J; bases unmatched to any gene: 6. The CDR3 loop reads CASSFGGGETQYF. In nucleotides, the CDR3 is TGTGCCAGCAGTTTTGGGGGAGGGGAGACCCAGTACTTC.

The rearrangement links TRBV4-1 to TRBJ2-2, with D unresolved. Germline CDR1 and CDR2: MGHRA and YSYEKL. There are 13 residues in the CDR3. Trimming removed 4 bases at V and 1 base at J, with 4 bases between. CDR3: CASSPMNTGELFF. The CDR3 nucleotides read TGCGCCAGCAGCCCGATGAACACCGGGGAGCTGTTTTTT.

This rearrangement joins TRBV7-6 to TRBJ2-2, with unresolved D. From germline, CDR1 is SGHVS and CDR2 FNYEAQ. Trimming left V 3 bases short and J 7 bases short, with 15 bases between. The CDR3 extends over 15 amino acids. The CDR3 region is CASSLPRIGGGELFF. The CDR3 nucleotides read TGTGCCAGCAGCTTGCCGCGGATTGGCGGCGGGGAGCTGTTTTTT.

The chain carries TRBV11-2 and TRBJ1-1, with 8 bases that match TRBD1. V was clipped by 2 bases and J by 2 bases; unmatched bases: 4. Germline V CDR1 and CDR2: SGHAT, FQNNGV. This CDR3 region has 15 residues. The CDR3 DNA follows: TGTGCCAGCAGCTTACTTGCAGGGGGCAACACTGAAGCTTTCTTT. Its translation is CASSLLAGGNTEAFF. Drawing the rest from reference TRBV11-2 and TRBJ1-1, the complete variable domain is EAGVAQSPRYKIIEKRQSVAFWCNPISGHATLYWYQQILGQGPKLLIQFQNNGVVDDSQLPKDRFSAERLKGVDSTLKIQPAKLEDSAVYLCASSLLAGGNTEAFFGQGTRLTVV.

This clone has only one observation. The V and J genes are TRBV19 and TRBJ2-2; D might be TRBD1 (6 bases). In germline, CDR1 is LNHDA, CDR2 SQIVND (reference sequence). The length of the CDR3 is 15 residues. V lost 3 bases and J 4 bases, leaving 12 bases between the germline ends. In nucleotides, the CDR3 is TGTGCCAGTAGTATCGGGACATCTATCACCGGGGAGCTGTTTTTT. Translation gives CASSIGTSITGELFF.

The chain carries TRBV30 and TRBJ2-7; possibly TRBD2 for D (5 bases). The ends were cut back, 0 bases at V and 0 bases at J, with 15 bases in the middle. Germline CDR1 and CDR2: GTSNPN and SVGIG (reference sequence). The CDR3 runs 16 residues. This CDR3 reads CAWSVPPDFISYEQYF. In DNA, the CDR3 is TGTGCCTGGAGTGTACCCCCGGACTTTATCTCCTACGAGCAGTACTTC.

The chain recombines TRBV19 with TRBJ1-2; D is perhaps TRBD1 (5 bases). Looked up from germline, CDR1 is LNHDA and CDR2 is SQIVND (reference sequence). Trimming left V 7 bases short and J 3 bases short, with 9 bases between. This CDR3 is built from 12 residues. This chain's CDR3 is CASTGAYYGYTF. The CDR3 coding sequence is TGTGCCAGTACCGGGGCCTACTATGGCTACACCTTC.

The chain's CDR3 is CAWSLGDETQYF. CDR3 sequence (DNA): TGTGCCTGGAGTCTCGGGGACGAGACCCAGTACTTC. This chain joins TRBV30 and TRBJ2-5; either TRBD1 or TRBD2 may fit D (5 bases each). Germline V gene data show CDR1 as GTSNPN and CDR2 as SVGIG (reference sequence). Trimming stripped 2 bases from V and 5 bases from J, with 9 bases between. The CDR3 is 12 amino acids. The entire variable domain, with the rest obtained from reference TRBV30 and TRBJ2-5, is as follows: SQTIHQWPATLVQPVGSPLSLECTVEGTSNPNLYWYRQAAGRGLQLLFYSVGIGQISSEVPQNLSASRPQDRQFILSSKKLLLSDSGFYLCAWSLGDETQYFGPGTRLLVL.

This sequence joins TRBV14 and TRBJ1-1; D gene ambiguous. Germline CDR1 and CDR2: SGHDN and FVKESK. The CDR3 length is 15 residues. Trimming removed 5 bases from V and 1 base from J, with 14 bases in between. The DNA of the CDR3 is TGTGCCAGCAGCAAGTTCGCCAGGTGGAACACTGAAGCTTTCTTT. This sequence encodes CASSKFARWNTEAFF.

V is TRBV5-4 and J is TRBJ2-7; TRBD2 is a possible D gene (5 bases). CDR1 SGHNT and CDR2 YYREEE come from the germline V gene (reference sequence). The CDR3 loop spans 14 amino acids. The germline V and J ends were trimmed by 2 bases and 6 bases, with 15 bases remaining between them. The CDR3 DNA reads TGTGCCAGCAGCTTAGTGCAGGCCAGCGGCGAGCAGTACTTC. Its translation is CASSLVQASGEQYF.

This sequence joins TRBV10-3 and TRBJ1-1; D may be TRBD1 (5 bases). The CDR3 runs to 14 residues. V lost 8 bases, J lost 0 bases, and 13 bases lay in between. The germline V gene has CDR1 ENHRY and CDR2 SYGVKD. Written as DNA, the CDR3 is TGTGCCATCGCCACCGACAGATTGAACACTGAAGCTTTCTTT. This encodes CAIATDRLNTEAFF.

The chain links TRBV4-3 to TRBJ2-1, with 11 bases identical to TRBD2. Germline V gives CDR1 LGHNA, CDR2 YSLEER. V lost 4 bases to trimming and J lost 4 bases; unmatched junction nucleotides: 6. This CDR3 is 16 amino acids long. CDR3 region: CASSPGASGGYNEQFF. For the CDR3, the DNA is TGCGCCAGCAGCCCCGGAGCTAGCGGGGGGTACAATGAGCAGTTCTTC.

The chain employs TRBV18 and TRBJ2-7, with D hard to call. The CDR3 runs to 13 residues. V lost 1 base, J lost 6 bases, and 10 bases lay in between. Germline values: CDR1 KGHSH, CDR2 LQKENI. The CDR3 nucleotides read TGTGCCAGCTCACCACGTTTCAGCCCCGAGCAGTACTTC. Protein: CASSPRFSPEQYF.

This rearrangement joins TRBV6-2 or TRBV6-3 to TRBJ2-3; D is perhaps TRBD1 or TRBD2 (5 bases each). This CDR3 has 13 amino acids. Trimming pared 5 bases from V and 0 bases from J, leaving 6 bases between. The germline V gene encodes CDR1 MNHEY and CDR2 SVGEGT. DNA of the CDR3: TGTGCCAGCAGTCGGGACAGCACAGATACGCAGTATTTT. This sequence encodes CASSRDSTDTQYF.

The chain recombines TRBV2 with TRBJ1-1; D is unclear. The length of the CDR3 is 10 residues. Germline V CDR1 and CDR2: SNHLY, FYNNEI. The CDR3 nucleotides are TGTGCACTTGGGAGGACTGAAGCTTTCTTT. Its translation is CALGRTEAFF.

The CDR3 is CASSQERGANRGNTIYF. CDR3 bases: TGCGCCAGCAGCCAAGAGAGAGGTGCCAACAGGGGAAACACCATATATTTT. J is TRBJ1-3 and V is TRBV4-1, with D possibly matching TRBD1 (5 bases). V dropped 0 bases and J dropped 4 bases, with 16 bases sitting between them. The CDR3 is made up of 17 amino acids. CDR1 is MGHRA and CDR2 is YSYEKL in the germline V gene.

This chain links TRBV7-8 with TRBJ2-2; D is unresolved. V dropped 1 base and J dropped 0 bases, with 9 bases sitting between them. This CDR3 contains 16 residues. Germline-derived CDR1 and CDR2 are SGHVS and FQNEAQ. The CDR3 DNA reads as TGTGCCAGCAGCTTAGGGCCAGTGACGAACACCGGGGAGCTGTTTTTT. This sequence encodes CASSLGPVTNTGELFF.

The chain couples TRBV29-1 to TRBJ1-2; 10 bases match TRBD1. Losses at the gene ends were 4 bases for V and 2 bases for J; bases not matched to a gene: 7. The CDR3 is made up of 15 amino acids. Germline CDR1 and CDR2: SQVTM and ANQGSEA. DNA of the CDR3: TGCAGCGTTGTCCCAGGGACAGGGGCCAACTATGGCTACACCTTC. Encoded protein: CSVVPGTGANYGYTF. Full variable domain (missing parts from reference TRBV29-1 and TRBJ1-2): SAVISQKPSRDICQRGTSLTIQCQVDSQVTMMFWYRQQPGQSLTLIATANQGSEATYESGFVIDKFPISRPNLTFSTLTVSNMSPEDSSIYLCSVVPGTGANYGYTFGSGTRLTVV.

The rearrangement uses TRBV4-1 and TRBJ2-3; D tentatively fits TRBD1 or TRBD2 (5 bases each). CDR1 is MGHRA and CDR2 is YSYEKL in the germline V gene. The CDR3 sequence is 12 residues long. V lost 7 bases and J lost 5, with 10 bases in between. CDR3 in DNA: TGCGCCAGCACTTCGGGGCAAGATACGCAGTATTTT. Its translation: CASTSGQDTQYF.